This T cell receptor beta chain was sequenced in a study of T cells in Graves' hyperthyroidism and ophthalmopathy. Points on this clonotype: What it binds is unknown.

TCR beta CDR3 region amplification was performed from RNA transcripts. Primed by the HTBI set, a first-round RT-PCR was run on the TCR CDR3. TCRdb independently ran MiXCR on the multiplex PCR reads; one entry per CDR3 protein. The top ten hold 8.9% of the sample, which has hundreds of thousands of distinct CDR3 sequences, 35% to 45% seen once. The germline V gene has CDR1 LGHNA and CDR2 YNFKEQ. V gave up 0 bases and J gave up 3 bases, with 14 bases separating them. The CDR3 is 16 residues long. Whole-study results and caveats: A model using 13 V-J features told ophthalmopathy apart from stable hyperthyroidism.

The sequence was collected from a man aged 18 to 35 with Graves' hyperthyroidism. Sequencing was carried out using blood. The V call is TRBV4-2, the J call TRBJ2-5; D gene ambiguous. The CDR3 coding sequence is TGTGCCAGCAGCCAAGAAGAATGGGTCGGAGAAGAGACCCAGTACTTC. Protein: CASSQEEWVGEETQYF.